These T cell receptor beta chains were read from a single sample in a study of cytomegalovirus exposure and HLA in healthy donors. Libraries were prepared by immunoSEQ multiplex PCR; TCRdb keeps only in-frame clonotypes and omits some of them. This sample has 150,000 to 200,000 clones, with around 79% found just once. The sample consisted of PBMCs. All receptors derive from a male donor in good health and CMV-seropositive. Each CDR3 is given with its conserved first and last residue. A D gene is named only where the DNA matches it firmly. Expanded clones are given a class, and other clones once, few, many or no size at all.

TRBD2	TRBV7-3	TRBJ2-1	.	CASSPQRGPYNEQFF	TGTGCCAGCAGCCCGCAGCGGGGACCCTACAATGAGCAGTTCTTC
TRBD1	TRBV23-1	TRBJ2-6	medium-sized	CASCRQGSGANVLTF	TGCGCCAGCTGCCGACAGGGCTCTGGGGCCAACGTCCTGACTTTC
.	TRBV4-3	TRBJ1-1	.	CASSHPQGSNTEAFF	TGCGCCAGCAGCCATCCTCAGGGAAGCAACACTGAAGCTTTCTTT
.	TRBV13	TRBJ2-2	.	CASSLSAGLDGELFF	TGTGCCAGCAGCTTATCCGCAGGGCTGGACGGGGAGCTGTTTTTT
.	TRBV4-1	TRBJ1-1	few	CASSQDWAGYTEAFF	TGCGCCAGCAGCCAAGATTGGGCAGGGTACACTGAAGCTTTCTTT
.	TRBV27	TRBJ1-1	.	CASSLSPGEAFF	TGTGCCAGCAGTTTATCTCCAGGTGAAGCTTTCTTT
.	TRBV6-7	TRBJ2-7	few	CASSYIFGAYEQYF	TGTGCCAGCAGTTACATCTTCGGGGCCTACGAGCAGTACTTC
.	TRBV11-2	TRBJ2-3	.	CASSLRGAYTSTDTQYF	TGTGCCAGCAGCTTACGCGGGGCATATACTAGCACAGATACGCAGTATTTT
.	TRBV2	TRBJ1-3	.	CASSGQRSGNTIYF	TGTGCCAGCAGCGGACAGCGCTCTGGAAACACCATATATTTT
TRBD2	TRBV6-6	TRBJ2-2	.	CASSYTRLAEGGELFF	TGTGCCAGCAGTTACACTCGACTAGCGGAGGGCGGGGAGCTGTTTTTT
TRBD1	TRBV29-1	TRBJ2-7	.	CSGGQVHEQYF	TGCAGCGGGGGACAGGTCCACGAGCAGTACTTC
.	TRBV5-6	TRBJ1-1	.	CASSLTEATEAFF	TGTGCCAGCAGCTTGACGGAGGCCACTGAAGCTTTCTTT
.	TRBV30	TRBJ1-4	.	CAWSPPFTVTAELFF	TGTGCCTGGAGTCCGCCCTTCACGGTCACTGCGGAACTGTTTTTT
.	TRBV29-1	TRBJ1-2	.	CSVEGGSTNYGYTF	TGCAGCGTTGAGGGGGGGTCGACCAACTATGGCTACACCTTC
.	TRBV2	TRBJ2-2	.	CASSLDRGGTGELFF	TGTGCCAGCAGTCTCGACAGGGGAGGGACCGGGGAGCTGTTTTTT
TRBD2	TRBV2	TRBJ2-1	.	CASSEASGTSGGGVYEQFF	TGTGCCAGCAGTGAAGCGTCCGGGACTAGCGGTGGGGGGGTATATGAGCAGTTCTTC
TRBD2	TRBV6-1	TRBJ2-1	.	CASRRTSLLGNEQFF	TGTGCCAGCAGACGGACTAGCCTCCTGGGCAATGAGCAGTTCTTC
TRBD2	TRBV5-1	TRBJ2-1	.	CASSGSGTSGGGEQFF	TGCGCCAGCAGCGGATCCGGGACTAGCGGGGGAGGTGAGCAGTTCTTC